These 24 T cell receptor beta chains share one sample of origin, sequenced in a study of T-cell reconstitution after alpha-beta-depleted transplantation in children. Unique molecular identifiers were built into the TCRbeta library. TCRdb re-derived calls from the PCR reads in MiXCR, one entry per CDR3 protein. Of approximately 800,000 distinct CDR3 sequences listed, about 15% are singletons. The sequencing used PBMCs, mostly from graft donor cells, collected 360 days after TCRalphabeta/CD19-depleted stem cell transplant. The receptors were gathered from a male patient younger than 18 who had a stem cell transplant for acute lymphoblastic leukemia, so the T cells may come from the graft donor.

The V call is TRBV12-3 or TRBV12-4, the J call TRBJ2-3; maybe TRBD2 (5 bases). Trimming pared 7 bases from V and 7 bases from J, leaving 18 bases between. The CDR3 spans 14 residues. The CDR3 nucleotides read TGTGCCAGCACCCGGGGAATAGATTCAAATACGCAGTATTTT. This codes for CASTRGIDSNTQYF.

V gene TRBV5-5 combines with J gene TRBJ1-2; D remains unclear. V lost 3 bases and J 6 bases, leaving 12 bases between the germline ends. This CDR3 is built from 13 residues. Germline CDR1 SGHKS, CDR2 YYEKEE (reference sequence). CDR3 amino acids: CASSWRGYDGYTF. DNA of the CDR3: TGTGCCAGCAGCTGGCGAGGGTACGATGGCTACACCTTC.

This clonotype was detected many times. The chain recombines TRBV12-3 or TRBV12-4 with TRBJ2-7; D perhaps matches TRBD1 (7 bases). Trimming pared 6 bases from V and 4 bases from J, leaving 16 bases between. The length of the CDR3 is 14 residues. Written as DNA, the CDR3 is TGTGCCAGCAGCGGAGGGACAGAAACTTACGAGCAGTACTTC. It specifies CASSGGTETYEQYF.

Only a few counts were recorded for this clonotype. V usage is TRBV6-2 or TRBV6-3 and J usage is TRBJ1-1; possibly TRBD1 for D (5 bases). The CDR3 sequence is 15 residues long. Germline CDR1 reads MNHEY; CDR2 reads SVGEGT. Between the trimmed V and J ends, which lost 5 bases and 0 bases, there was a span of 13 bases. CDR3 bases: TGTGCCAGCAGTCCGAAGGGACGCATGAACACTGAAGCTTTCTTT. This sequence encodes CASSPKGRMNTEAFF.

The rearrangement links TRBV14 to TRBJ1-3; D gene unclear. Trimming stripped 0 bases from V and 1 base from J, with 4 bases between. CDR1 is SGHDN and CDR2 is FVKESK in the germline V gene. The CDR3 spans 14 residues. The CDR3 reads CASSQDWSGNTIYF. The DNA of the CDR3 is TGTGCCAGCAGCCAAGATTGGTCTGGAAACACCATATATTTT.

Ten or more counts support this clonotype. This chain connects TRBV2 to TRBJ2-5; the match to TRBD2 covers 8 bases. Germline V lookup: CDR1 SNHLY, CDR2 FYNNEI. The CDR3 is 14 residues long. The V segment lost 5 bases and the J segment 5 bases; nucleotides outside the gene matches: 7. The CDR3: CASSSTGLAETQYF. Written as DNA, the CDR3 is TGTGCCAGCAGTAGTACCGGACTAGCCGAGACCCAGTACTTC. The full variable domain, its missing parts supplied by reference TRBV2 and TRBJ2-5, is EPEVTQTPSHQVTQMGQEVILRCVPISNHLYFYWYRQILGQKVEFLVSFYNNEISEKSEIFDDQFSVERPDGSNFTLKIRSTKLEDSAMYFCASSSTGLAETQYFGPGTRLLVL.

This clonotype occurred once. The chain joins TRBV3-1 to TRBJ2-3; either TRBD1 or TRBD2 may fit D (5 bases each). Germline assignment: CDR1 LGHDT and CDR2 YNNKEL (reference sequence). The CDR3 is 16 amino acids. The V gene lost 0 bases and the J gene lost 3 bases, with 13 bases spanning the gap. CDR3: CASSQDLAGRTDTQYF. CDR3 DNA sequence: TGTGCCAGCAGCCAAGATCTTGCAGGGAGAACAGATACGCAGTATTTT.

This clonotype occurred a few times. The rearrangement links TRBV7-9 to TRBJ2-5; 8 nucleotides align to TRBD2. Germline loops: CDR1 SEHNR, CDR2 FQNEAQ (reference sequence). This CDR3 has 15 residues. The V segment lost 1 base and the J segment 9 bases; nucleotides outside the gene matches: 10. The CDR3 DNA follows: TGTGCCAGCAGCTTAGTACTAGCGGCCCTCCAGGCCCAGTACTTC. Amino acid sequence: CASSLVLAALQAQYF.

This clonotype was seen only a few times. A junction boundary mismatches the germline segment, possibly from a read error. The V and J genes are TRBV12-3 or TRBV12-4 and TRBJ2-3; D call uncertain. The CDR3 runs to 11 residues. This CDR3 is CASSFSDKQYF. The CDR3 DNA sequence: TGTGCCAGCAGTTTCAGCGATAAGCAGTATTTT.

This chain uses TRBV7-9 with TRBJ2-5, with 10 bases identical to TRBD2. Germline values: CDR1 SEHNR, CDR2 FQNEAQ (reference sequence). J lost 4 bases, V lost 2 bases, and 4 bases had no gene match. The CDR3 consists of 15 residues. The CDR3, as DNA: TGTGCCAGCAGCTTAACCGGGACTAGCGTAGAGACCCAGTACTTC. It codes for CASSLTGTSVETQYF.

The sample holds many counts of this clonotype. V is TRBV15 and J is TRBJ2-1; D remains unclear. Between the trimmed V and J ends, which lost 0 bases and 6 bases, there was a span of 9 bases. Germline V CDR1 and CDR2: LNHNV, YYDKDF (reference sequence). This CDR3 region has 14 residues. CDR3 nucleotide sequence: TGTGCCACCAGCAGAGATCATCAGGCCAATGAGCAGTTCTTC. Translation: CATSRDHQANEQFF.

This clonotype showed up many times. The CDR3 is CASSQGPFDEQFF. DNA for the CDR3: TGCGCCAGCAGCCAAGGTCCGTTCGATGAGCAGTTCTTC. V usage is TRBV4-1 and J usage is TRBJ2-1; no definite D call. Germline loops: CDR1 MGHRA, CDR2 YSYEKL. The V and J ends lost 1 base and 8 bases respectively, with 9 bases between them. This CDR3 is built from 13 residues.

The J gene is TRBJ2-7, the V gene TRBV15; 7 bases are shared with TRBD1. Germline CDR1 and CDR2: LNHNV and YYDKDF (reference sequence). This CDR3 region has 16 residues. V shed 0 bases and J 2 bases; nucleotides not matched to a gene: 7. CDR3 region: CATSRDQGVRPYEQYF. The CDR3 nucleotides are TGTGCCACCAGCAGAGATCAGGGGGTGCGGCCCTACGAGCAGTACTTC.

This chain connects TRBV5-5 to TRBJ2-2; the match to TRBD2 covers 8 bases. With 0 bases clipped from V and 3 bases from J, the junction kept 1 base outside the gene matches. The CDR3 covers 15 residues. The germline gives CDR1 SGHKS, CDR2 YYEKEE (reference sequence). The CDR3 region has the DNA TGTGCCAGCAGCTTGGAAGCGGGGGACACCGGGGAGCTGTTTTTT. Its protein product is CASSLEAGDTGELFF.

The CDR3 loop is CASSRGDSGRDEQFF. The CDR3 region has the DNA TGCGCCAGCAGCCGGGGGGATAGCGGGAGAGATGAGCAGTTCTTC. The V gene is TRBV4-1, the J gene TRBJ2-1; TRBD2 matches 9 bases. CDR3 length equals 15 residues. The J segment lost 8 bases and the V segment lost 4 bases, leaving 9 bases of the junction unmatched. In germline, CDR1 is MGHRA, CDR2 YSYEKL.

This clonotype has more than one count but fewer than ten. The CDR3 spells CSARNEGAAGELFF. In DNA, the CDR3 is TGCAGTGCTAGAAATGAGGGGGCGGCCGGGGAGCTGTTTTTT. The V and J genes are TRBV20-1 and TRBJ2-2; 7 nucleotides match TRBD1. The germline CDR1 and CDR2 sequences are DFQATT and SNEGSKA (reference sequence). Unmatched junction bases numbered 6, after V lost 2 bases and J lost 6 bases. The CDR3 runs 14 residues.

The table lists this clonotype with many counts. V and J are TRBV7-9 and TRBJ2-3; D might be TRBD2 (6 bases). The V gene's germline CDR1 is SEHNR and CDR2 FQNEAQ (reference sequence). There are 17 residues in the CDR3. Trimming pared 0 bases from V and 4 bases from J, leaving 17 bases between. CDR3: CASSLAQGGREADTQYF. The CDR3 DNA sequence: TGTGCCAGCAGCTTAGCCCAGGGTGGAAGGGAGGCAGATACGCAGTATTTT.

The chain joins TRBV7-9 to TRBJ2-1, with D possibly being TRBD2 (5 bases). Trimming took off 0 bases at V and 3 bases at J, with 9 bases between the two ends. Germline V gives CDR1 SEHNR, CDR2 FQNEAQ (reference sequence). The CDR3 has 15 residues. CDR3 residues: CASSLASVYYNEQFF. Here the CDR3 DNA reads TGTGCCAGCAGCTTAGCTAGCGTGTACTACAATGAGCAGTTCTTC.

This clonotype was recorded a few times. The J gene is TRBJ2-1, the V gene TRBV5-1; D is unclear. V was shortened by 0 bases and J by 3 bases, with 13 bases between the two germline ends. This CDR3 is 16 amino acids long. Germline values: CDR1 SGHRS, CDR2 YFSETQ. CDR3 sequence: CASSLDVASGYNEQFF. The DNA of the CDR3 is TGCGCCAGCAGCTTGGATGTTGCTAGTGGCTACAATGAGCAGTTCTTC.

The gene calls are TRBV4-1 and TRBJ2-7; no reliable D call. Trimming left V 1 base short and J 4 bases short, with 5 bases between. CDR1 is MGHRA, CDR2 YSYEKL, per germline. The CDR3 extends over 12 amino acids. Here the CDR3 reads CASSQAEYEQYF. The CDR3 nucleotides are TGCGCCAGCAGCCAAGCAGAATACGAGCAGTACTTC.

The chain is built from TRBV9 and TRBJ2-1; 14 bases align to TRBD2. V was pared by 4 bases and J by 0 bases, with 12 bases of the junction left unmatched. Germline CDR1 is SGDLS and CDR2 is YYNGEE. This CDR3 is built from 20 residues. The CDR3 DNA is TGTGCCAGCAGCTCAAGGACTAGCGGGAGGCCAAAACACTCCTACAATGAGCAGTTCTTC. It translates to CASSSRTSGRPKHSYNEQFF.

This clonotype occurred a few times. The chain is built from TRBV25-1 and TRBJ2-4; D gene unclear. V shed 3 bases and J shed 3 bases, with 12 bases lying between them. The germline V gene has CDR1 MGHDK and CDR2 SYGVNS. The CDR3 has 15 amino acids. CDR3 bases: TGTGCCAGCAGTGACCCGCGAGGTGGCAAAAACATTCAGTACTTC. Protein sequence: CASSDPRGGKNIQYF.

The table lists this clonotype with a count of one. The CDR3 loop is CASSQVGVLNTEAFF. CDR3 in DNA: TGTGCCAGCAGCCAAGTTGGGGTCTTGAACACTGAAGCTTTCTTT. The rearrangement joins TRBV3-1 to TRBJ1-1; D is ambiguous. The CDR3 sequence is 15 residues long. Trimming took off 1 base at V and 0 bases at J, with 9 bases between the two ends. The V gene's germline CDR1 is LGHDT and CDR2 YNNKEL (reference sequence).

This clonotype was recorded a few times. This chain connects TRBV25-1 to TRBJ2-5; D gene unclear. CDR3 length: 13 residues. Germline V gives CDR1 MGHDK, CDR2 SYGVNS. V lost 7 bases, J lost 1 base, and 10 bases lay in between. CDR3 DNA: TGTGCCAGCAAGGGTAGCCCCCAAGAGACCCAGTACTTC. This translates into CASKGSPQETQYF.